This is a list of T cell receptor beta chains from one sample in a study of blood T cell repertoires in COVID-19. Sequencing used immunoSEQ multiplex PCR; TCRdb keeps in-frame clones, though not all of them. The sample has just under 150,000 clones, over 65% seen once. Sequencing was performed on peripheral blood. The receptors were sampled from a human donor in a cohort sampled during active COVID-19. CDR3s include the opening cysteine and the closing phenylalanine or tryptophan. A D gene is named only where the DNA matches it firmly. Size is stated for part of the rows, as once, few or many counts, or as a class when the clone is expanded.

D gene: NA
V gene: TRBV29-1
J gene: TRBJ1-3
clone size: NA
CDR3 DNA: TGCAGCGTTTTTGTCTCTTTCGGAGACTCTGGAAACACCATATATTTT
CDR3 protein: CSVFVSFGDSGNTIYF

D gene: TRBD1
V gene: TRBV5-1
J gene: TRBJ2-2
clone size: once
CDR3 DNA: TGCGCCAGCAGCTTTTCCGGGACAGCGAACACCGGGGAGCTGTTTTTT
CDR3 protein: CASSFSGTANTGELFF

D gene: TRBD1
V gene: TRBV4-1
J gene: TRBJ1-5
clone size: once
CDR3 DNA: TGCGCCAGCAGCCGGACAGGGGCCAATCAGCCCCAGCATTTT
CDR3 protein: CASSRTGANQPQHF

D gene: TRBD1
V gene: TRBV27
J gene: TRBJ2-7
clone size: NA
CDR3 DNA: TGTGCCAGCAGTCCTCGAGGGACAGGGGGTAGTAGCTCCTACGAGCAGTACTTC
CDR3 protein: CASSPRGTGGSSSYEQYF

D gene: NA
V gene: TRBV7-6
J gene: TRBJ2-2
clone size: few
CDR3 DNA: TGTGCCAGCAGCTCTAGTGCGATCTACACCGGGGAGCTGTTTTTT
CDR3 protein: CASSSSAIYTGELFF

D gene: TRBD1
V gene: TRBV18
J gene: TRBJ2-4
clone size: once
CDR3 DNA: TGTGCCAGCTCACCACCGGGACAGGTACTAGCCAAAAACATTCAGTACTTC
CDR3 protein: CASSPPGQVLAKNIQYF

D gene: NA
V gene: TRBV7-9
J gene: TRBJ2-4
clone size: NA
CDR3 DNA: TGTGCCAGCAGGGGATTGACAGGTGATTACCTAGCCAAAAACATTCAGTACTTC
CDR3 protein: CASRGLTGDYLAKNIQYF

D gene: TRBD1
V gene: TRBV7-9
J gene: TRBJ1-1
clone size: NA
CDR3 DNA: TGTGCCAGCAGCCCCGGACAGGGCCACCCCTTGAACACTGAAGCTTTCTTT
CDR3 protein: CASSPGQGHPLNTEAFF

D gene: NA
V gene: TRBV7-2
J gene: TRBJ1-4
clone size: NA
CDR3 DNA: TGTGCCAGCAGCTTAGTCTGGGGCCCGGATGAAAAACTGTTTTTT
CDR3 protein: CASSLVWGPDEKLFF

D gene: TRBD1
V gene: TRBV30
J gene: TRBJ2-5
clone size: NA
CDR3 DNA: TGTGCCTCCGACAGGGGAGTAGAGACCCAGTACTTC
CDR3 protein: CASDRGVETQYF

D gene: NA
V gene: TRBV9
J gene: TRBJ2-3
clone size: NA
CDR3 DNA: TGTGCCAGCAGCGTAGGGGGCCAGAGTGCTCGTCCAGATACGCAGTATTTT
CDR3 protein: CASSVGGQSARPDTQYF

D gene: NA
V gene: TRBV7-6
J gene: TRBJ1-6
clone size: NA
CDR3 DNA: TGTGCCAGCAGCTTAGCTAAGGGATGGGGAGAAAATTCACCCCTCCACTTT
CDR3 protein: CASSLAKGWGENSPLHF

D gene: TRBD2
V gene: TRBV28
J gene: TRBJ2-7
clone size: NA
CDR3 DNA: TGTGCCAGCAGTTTAGCGGGGGTCGGATCGGACGAGCAGTACTTC
CDR3 protein: CASSLAGVGSDEQYF

D gene: TRBD1
V gene: TRBV2
J gene: TRBJ2-6
clone size: NA
CDR3 DNA: TGTGCCAGCAGCGGGGACAGGGAACGTACTGGGGCCAACGTCCTGACTTTC
CDR3 protein: CASSGDRERTGANVLTF

D gene: NA
V gene: TRBV19
J gene: TRBJ1-5
clone size: few
CDR3 DNA: TGTGCCAGTAGTACGCCTACAGGGAGTATCAATCAGCCCCAGCATTTT
CDR3 protein: CASSTPTGSINQPQHF

D gene: NA
V gene: TRBV28
J gene: TRBJ1-4
clone size: NA
CDR3 DNA: TGTGCCAGCAGTACGGACAGTTCAACTAATGAAAAACTGTTTTTT
CDR3 protein: CASSTDSSTNEKLFF

D gene: TRBD2
V gene: TRBV11-2
J gene: TRBJ2-5
clone size: NA
CDR3 DNA: TGTGCCAGCAGCTCCCCGGGACTAGCGCGAGAGACCCAGTACTTC
CDR3 protein: CASSSPGLARETQYF

D gene: NA
V gene: TRBV5-1
J gene: TRBJ2-7
clone size: NA
CDR3 DNA: TGCGCCAGCAGCTTGGGCAGGGGGGACTCCTACGAGCAGTACTTC
CDR3 protein: CASSLGRGDSYEQYF

D gene: NA
V gene: TRBV20-1
J gene: TRBJ2-2
clone size: NA
CDR3 DNA: TGCAGTGCTAGTTTACAGTTGAACACCGGGGAGCTGTTTTTT
CDR3 protein: CSASLQLNTGELFF

D gene: NA
V gene: TRBV6-5
J gene: TRBJ2-3
clone size: NA
CDR3 DNA: TGTGCCAGCAGGTGGGCCGGCACAGATACGCAGTATTTT
CDR3 protein: CASRWAGTDTQYF

D gene: TRBD1
V gene: TRBV7-9
J gene: TRBJ1-4
clone size: NA
CDR3 DNA: TGTGCCAGCAGCTTCGGGACAGGGAGCGGAAAACTGTTTTTT
CDR3 protein: CASSFGTGSGKLFF

D gene: NA
V gene: TRBV11-2
J gene: TRBJ1-5
clone size: NA
CDR3 DNA: TGTGCCAGCAGCTTAGATTGGGGCGGCAGGGCTGATCAGCCCCAGCATTTT
CDR3 protein: CASSLDWGGRADQPQHF

D gene: NA
V gene: TRBV28
J gene: TRBJ1-6
clone size: NA
CDR3 DNA: TGTGCCAGCAGAGTGCAGAATTCACCCCTCCACTTT
CDR3 protein: CASRVQNSPLHF

D gene: TRBD1
V gene: TRBV3-1/TRBV3-2
J gene: TRBJ2-5
clone size: NA
CDR3 DNA: TGTGCCAGCAGCCCCCGGGACAGGGGAGGGGTTGAGACCCAGTACTTC
CDR3 protein: CASSPRDRGGVETQYF

D gene: TRBD1
V gene: TRBV9
J gene: TRBJ2-7
clone size: NA
CDR3 DNA: TGTGCCAGCAGCGGGGGACAGAGCTCCTACGAGCAGTACTTC
CDR3 protein: CASSGGQSSYEQYF

D gene: TRBD2
V gene: TRBV6-1
J gene: TRBJ2-1
clone size: few
CDR3 DNA: TGTGCCAGCAGTGAACTAGCGGGGGGTCTGAATGAGCAGTTCTTC
CDR3 protein: CASSELAGGLNEQFF

D gene: TRBD1
V gene: TRBV19
J gene: TRBJ1-4
clone size: NA
CDR3 DNA: TGTGCCAGTAGTTTAAAGACAGGGGCGGCTAGTGAAAAACTGTTTTTT
CDR3 protein: CASSLKTGAASEKLFF

D gene: TRBD2
V gene: TRBV25-1
J gene: TRBJ2-3
clone size: NA
CDR3 DNA: TGTGCCAGCAGTGGAGGACTAGCTATAAACACAGATACGCAGTATTTT
CDR3 protein: CASSGGLAINTDTQYF

D gene: NA
V gene: TRBV5-4
J gene: TRBJ2-1
clone size: NA
CDR3 DNA: TGTGCCAGCACTTGGGGGCCGGATGAGGCCTACAATGAGCAGTTCTTC
CDR3 protein: CASTWGPDEAYNEQFF

D gene: NA
V gene: TRBV29-1
J gene: TRBJ2-3
clone size: NA
CDR3 DNA: TGCAGCGTTGTGGCCTCAGACACAGATACGCAGTATTTT
CDR3 protein: CSVVASDTDTQYF

D gene: TRBD1
V gene: TRBV5-4
J gene: TRBJ2-6
clone size: NA
CDR3 DNA: TGTGCCAGCAGTCTAGGGGGCGGACTTGATTTC
CDR3 protein: CASSLGGGLDF

D gene: TRBD2
V gene: TRBV9
J gene: TRBJ2-2
clone size: NA
CDR3 DNA: TGTGCCAGCAGCGCTAGCGGGAGGGCCGGGGAGCTGTTTTTT
CDR3 protein: CASSASGRAGELFF

D gene: NA
V gene: TRBV30
J gene: TRBJ2-1
clone size: NA
CDR3 DNA: TGTGCCTGGAGTATCGGGAGCTCCTACAATGAGCAGTTCTTC
CDR3 protein: CAWSIGSSYNEQFF

D gene: TRBD1
V gene: TRBV7-9
J gene: TRBJ1-4
clone size: many
CDR3 DNA: TGTGCCAGCAGCTTAAGTCCAGGGGGGAGGAAACTGTTTTTT
CDR3 protein: CASSLSPGGRKLFF

D gene: TRBD1
V gene: TRBV6-5
J gene: TRBJ1-2
clone size: NA
CDR3 DNA: TGTGCCAGCACCTTGTCTTGGGACAGCTATGGCTACACCTTC
CDR3 protein: CASTLSWDSYGYTF

D gene: NA
V gene: TRBV4-2
J gene: TRBJ1-2
clone size: NA
CDR3 DNA: TGTGCCAGCAGCCAAGATGGGGGCGGCTATGGCTACACCTTC
CDR3 protein: CASSQDGGGYGYTF

D gene: TRBD1
V gene: TRBV9
J gene: TRBJ2-3
clone size: NA
CDR3 DNA: TGTGCCAGCAGCGGACAGGGGAACACAGATACGCAGTATTTT
CDR3 protein: CASSGQGNTDTQYF

D gene: NA
V gene: TRBV6-5
J gene: TRBJ2-6
clone size: NA
CDR3 DNA: TGTGCCAGCAGAAACCGGGAGTTCGGGACCAACGTCCTGACTTTC
CDR3 protein: CASRNREFGTNVLTF

D gene: NA
V gene: TRBV5-1
J gene: TRBJ2-4
clone size: NA
CDR3 DNA: TGCGCCAGCAGCTTGGACAGACCTGGGGCCAAAAACATTCAGTACTTC
CDR3 protein: CASSLDRPGAKNIQYF

D gene: TRBD2
V gene: TRBV7-8
J gene: TRBJ2-2
clone size: NA
CDR3 DNA: TGTGCCAGCCGACTAGCGGGATCGAACACCGGGGAGCTGTTTTTT
CDR3 protein: CASRLAGSNTGELFF

D gene: TRBD2
V gene: TRBV12-5
J gene: TRBJ2-1
clone size: NA
CDR3 DNA: TGTGCTAGTGGTTTGGTATCTCCGGGGGGGACGTACAATGAGCAGTTCTTC
CDR3 protein: CASGLVSPGGTYNEQFF

D gene: TRBD1
V gene: TRBV6-5
J gene: TRBJ1-3
clone size: once
CDR3 DNA: TGTGCCAGCAGTTGGACAGGGCTCGGAAACACCATATATTTT
CDR3 protein: CASSWTGLGNTIYF

D gene: NA
V gene: TRBV4-1
J gene: TRBJ1-2
clone size: NA
CDR3 DNA: TGCGCCAGCAGCCAAGAATGGGCTGAACCTAACTATGGCTACACCTTC
CDR3 protein: CASSQEWAEPNYGYTF

D gene: NA
V gene: TRBV21-1
J gene: TRBJ1-1
clone size: NA
CDR3 DNA: TGTGCCAGCAGCTCACGGACAGGGAGGGCTTTCTTT
CDR3 protein: CASSSRTGRAFF

D gene: NA
V gene: TRBV19
J gene: TRBJ2-2
clone size: few
CDR3 DNA: TGTGCCAGTAGGAGAGGACAGTCAAACACCGGGGAGCTGTTTTTT
CDR3 protein: CASRRGQSNTGELFF

D gene: NA
V gene: TRBV6-2/TRBV6-3
J gene: TRBJ2-7
clone size: NA
CDR3 DNA: TGTGCCAGCAGCCGAACAGGTTCCTACGAGCAGTACTTC
CDR3 protein: CASSRTGSYEQYF

D gene: NA
V gene: TRBV6-5
J gene: TRBJ2-5
clone size: NA
CDR3 DNA: TGTGCCAGCAGTCCTCGGGGGATGGTCGGGGAGACCCAGTACTTC
CDR3 protein: CASSPRGMVGETQYF

D gene: NA
V gene: TRBV29-1
J gene: TRBJ1-3
clone size: NA
CDR3 DNA: TGCAGCGTTGACCCGGGGTACTCTGGAAACACCATATATTTT
CDR3 protein: CSVDPGYSGNTIYF

D gene: NA
V gene: TRBV5-8
J gene: TRBJ2-3
clone size: NA
CDR3 DNA: TGTGCCAGCAGCTTATGGAGTGGGTTTCAGAAAACAGATACGCAGTATTTT
CDR3 protein: CASSLWSGFQKTDTQYF

D gene: NA
V gene: TRBV12-3/TRBV12-4
J gene: TRBJ2-5
clone size: NA
CDR3 DNA: TGTGCCAGCAGTTACCCCGAGGAGACCCAGTACTTC
CDR3 protein: CASSYPEETQYF